Listed here is a single T cell receptor beta chain. The antigen is undetermined. This sample stems from a study of early stage breast cancer tumors. On the study more broadly: Around 10-fold was the mean read coverage per sample.

Sequencing was performed with immunoSEQ multiplex PCR; in TCRdb, only in-frame clones are kept and a portion is missing. The profile shows about 30,000 clones, about 70% of them singletons. Overall study results and limits: Compared with adjacent normal breast, tumors showed 2 to 2.5-fold denser, more clonal T cells. Comparing each tissue with blood distinguished tumor from normal in 14 of 16 patients.

Germline values: CDR1 SGHAT, CDR2 FQNNGV. V lost 3 bases and J 4 bases, leaving 10 bases between the germline ends. The CDR3 loop spans 14 amino acids. The specimen sequenced was blood. The receptor was derived from a person aged 50-59 years with breast cancer. This rearrangement joins TRBV11-2 to TRBJ1-3, with unresolved D. This chain's CDR3 is CASSFPGPGNTIYF. CDR3 in DNA: TGTGCCAGCAGCTTCCCCGGACCGGGAAACACCATATATTTT.